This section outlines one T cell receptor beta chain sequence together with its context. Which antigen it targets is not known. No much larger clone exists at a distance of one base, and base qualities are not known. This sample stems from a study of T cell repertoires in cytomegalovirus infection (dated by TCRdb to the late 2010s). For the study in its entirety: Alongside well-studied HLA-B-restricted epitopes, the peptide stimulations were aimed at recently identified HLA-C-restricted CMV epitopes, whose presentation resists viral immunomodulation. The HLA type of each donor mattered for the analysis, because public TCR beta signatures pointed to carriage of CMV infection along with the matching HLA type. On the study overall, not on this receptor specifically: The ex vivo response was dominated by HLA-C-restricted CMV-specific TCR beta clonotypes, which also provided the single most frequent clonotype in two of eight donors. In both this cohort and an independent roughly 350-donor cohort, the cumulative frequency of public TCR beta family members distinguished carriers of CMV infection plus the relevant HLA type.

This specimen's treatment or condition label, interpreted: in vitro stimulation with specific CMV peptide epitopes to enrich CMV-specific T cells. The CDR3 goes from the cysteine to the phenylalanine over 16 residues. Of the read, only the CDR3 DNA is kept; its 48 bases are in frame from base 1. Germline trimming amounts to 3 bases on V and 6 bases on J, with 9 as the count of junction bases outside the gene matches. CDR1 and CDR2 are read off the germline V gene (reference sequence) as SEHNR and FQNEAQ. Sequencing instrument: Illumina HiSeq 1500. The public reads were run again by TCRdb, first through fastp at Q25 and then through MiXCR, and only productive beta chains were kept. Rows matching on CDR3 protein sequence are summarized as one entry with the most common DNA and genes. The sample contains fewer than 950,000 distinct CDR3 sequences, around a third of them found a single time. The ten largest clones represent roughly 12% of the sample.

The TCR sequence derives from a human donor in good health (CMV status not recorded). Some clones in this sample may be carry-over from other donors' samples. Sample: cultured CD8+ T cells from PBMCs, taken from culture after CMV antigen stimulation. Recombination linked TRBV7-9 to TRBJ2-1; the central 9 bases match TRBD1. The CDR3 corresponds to CASSFETGGDPNEQFF. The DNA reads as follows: TGTGCCAGCAGCTTTGAAACAGGGGGCGACCCCAATGAGCAGTTCTTC.